What follows are 7 T cell receptor beta chains derived from one specimen sequenced in a study of blood T cell repertoires in COVID-19. Using immunoSEQ multiplex PCR, the repertoire was profiled, and TCRdb retains in-frame clones only, with some absent. The table includes 210,000 or so clones, 70% to 85% detected once. The sequencing sample was made of peripheral blood. The receptors derive from a woman aged 80 or over with COVID-19, enrolled during active disease.

This clone has just one count. This chain connects TRBV7-2 to TRBJ1-1; D is unclear. CDR1 and CDR2 from the germline V gene are SGHTA and FQGNSA. The ends were cut back, 0 bases at V and 0 bases at J, with 8 bases in the middle. The CDR3 length is 15 residues. Here the CDR3 reads CASSLATGVNTEAFF. In DNA form, the CDR3 reads TGTGCCAGCAGCTTAGCGACCGGGGTGAACACTGAAGCTTTCTTT.

J is TRBJ1-5 and V is TRBV2; weak D call: TRBD1 (5 bases). The CDR3 has 14 residues. CDR1 SNHLY and CDR2 FYNNEI come from the germline V gene. Deletions cut 1 base from V and 7 bases from J, with 11 bases between. The CDR3 loop is CASSEGTRGQPQHF. DNA of the CDR3: TGTGCCAGCAGTGAAGGGACTCGGGGGCAGCCCCAGCATTTT.

The chain joins TRBV27 to TRBJ1-1; TRBD1 is a possible D gene (6 bases). This CDR3 is built from 15 residues. The V gene lost 6 bases and the J gene lost 2 bases, with 16 bases spanning the gap. CDR1 MNHEY and CDR2 SMNVEV come from the germline V gene (reference sequence). CDR3: CASRSDRLINTEAFF. CDR3 in DNA: TGTGCCAGCAGATCGGACAGACTGATTAACACTGAAGCTTTCTTT.

This clone was seen only a few times. The chain links TRBV6-6 to TRBJ1-5, with D possibly matching TRBD1 (5 bases). The CDR3 has 15 residues. CDR1 is MNHNY, CDR2 SVGAGI, per germline (reference sequence). The ends were cut back, 0 bases at V and 6 bases at J, with 12 bases in the middle. The CDR3 protein is CASSYSGQAPQPQHF. The CDR3 DNA reads TGTGCCAGCAGTTACTCGGGGCAGGCTCCTCAGCCCCAGCATTTT.

This clone has more than one count but fewer than ten. DNA of the CDR3: TGTGCCAGCAGAACCGGGACAGGGTTCGGCTACACCTTC. As protein: CASRTGTGFGYTF. V is TRBV6-5 and J is TRBJ1-2; 9 bases fit TRBD1. Germline-derived CDR1 and CDR2 are MNHEY and SVGAGI. V gave up 6 bases and J gave up 8 bases; unmatched junction bases: 7. The CDR3 contains 13 residues.

This clone was detected once. The chain links TRBV10-1 to TRBJ2-7; maybe TRBD1 (6 bases). CDR3 length equals 13 residues. V lost 4 bases, J lost 3 bases, and 10 bases lay in between. CDR1 WNHNN and CDR2 SYGVQD come from the germline V gene (reference sequence). The chain's CDR3 is CASSVSTGYEQYF. CDR3 DNA: TGCGCCAGCAGTGTATCGACAGGCTACGAGCAGTACTTC.

V usage is TRBV5-1 and J usage is TRBJ2-7; perhaps TRBD2 as D (6 bases). From germline, CDR1 is SGHRS and CDR2 YFSETQ. V gave up 1 base and J gave up 2 bases, with 13 bases separating them. This CDR3 region has 15 residues. This CDR3 reads CASSLLAGRTYEQYF. In nucleotides, the CDR3 is TGCGCCAGCAGCTTGTTGGCAGGGAGGACCTACGAGCAGTACTTC.